This entry describes one T cell receptor beta chain. Its recognized antigen is unknown. There are no base qualities to consult, and no much larger clone falls within one base. Receptors were amplified or captured by the immunoSEQ multiplex PCR assay. TCRdb carries this immuneACCESS record with in-frame sequences only. Its versions omit some clonotypes, under half of them owing to an unresolved V gene in the studies checked, with the rest unexplained. This sample holds 650,000 to 950,000 clones; 70% to 90% were observed only once. The ten largest clonotypes hold around 0.0099% of the sample. The entry originates in a study of shared T cell receptors in the human thymus (dated by TCRdb to about 2021). A note on the overall study: The study examined how self-reactive, shared T-cell receptor alpha chains are generated in the human thymus.

The CDR3 measures 14 amino acids from cysteine to phenylalanine. CDR3 DNA only is kept here, 42 bases in frame from base 1. CDR1 KGHSH and CDR2 LQKENI were looked up in the germline V gene. Trimming at the junction amounts to 0 bases on V and 3 bases on J, and the germline ends lie 8 bases apart. These data are also associated with another study on human thymus T cells. From that second study: The donors were immunologically healthy infants in Finland who had open corrective cardiac surgery for congenital heart defects. Thymus tissue was obtained as surgical resects removed during corrective cardiac surgery. V and J gene segment usage appeared biased in both thymic and peripheral blood repertoires. The related research found that thymic TCR repertoires overlapped highly between unrelated individuals. The study characterized TCR alpha and beta repertoires from fewer than 10 infant thymus samples and a few related peripheral blood samples. The cohort included several male and two female infants, with donor ages spanning 7 to 244 days. Thymocytes were freed from the tissue by mechanical means and kept at -70 degrees C as pellets of roughly 9-34 million cells. A QIAsymphony instrument was used to extract genomic DNA from frozen cell pellets. TCRB and TCRAD loci were amplified from a standardized quantity of quality-controlled genomic DNA using the immunoSEQ multiplex PCR assay. The V(D)J region was spanned by amplicons of a length sufficient to cover the CDR3 and to identify V and J genes. Amplicon sequencing was performed on an Illumina platform through the commercial immunoSEQ service. Primer bias and sequencing errors were corrected as previously described, and TCRAD and TCRB were defined on the basis of the IMGT database. The repertoires were analysed using immunoSEQ Analyzer 3.0 and VDJTools for basic statistics, V/J segment usage, diversity estimates, rarefaction and pairwise overlap. Diversity was estimated using the Chao1, ChaoE, Efron-Thisted, Shannon and inverse Simpson indices, and was also estimated on datasets down-sampled to the size of the smallest sample. Repertoire overlap was determined by strict matching of CDR3 nucleotide sequence, V gene and J gene, and Jaccard-based multidimensional scaling clustering was applied. On average, thymus samples gave around 810,000 unique TCRB clonotypes, whereas blood samples gave around 80,000.

The receptor was derived from a girl under three years old with a congenital heart defect. Donor details come from another sample of the same person, matched by shared clones. The sequencing input was thymocytes. Here the chain combines TRBV18 and TRBJ1-1; TRBD1 is possibly the D segment (5 matching bases). CDR3 loop: CASSPPGGYTEAFF. The DNA reads as follows: TGTGCCAGCTCACCACCGGGGGGATACACTGAAGCTTTCTTT.